This T cell receptor (beta chain) was captured by sequencing in a study of blood T cell repertoires in COVID-19. Overall study: The samples span acute and convalescent COVID-19 from the United States, Italy and Spain. Nucleic acid was either cDNA or gDNA, and it came from T cells, B-cell-depleted T cells, or PBMCs.

The V end was cut by 7 bases, the J end by 0 bases, with 12 bases between. The CDR3 sequence is 14 residues long. Per the germline V gene, CDR1 is SNHLY and CDR2 is FYNNEI. Cohorts were based on clinical histories the participants reported. This table comes from immunoSEQ multiplex PCR, and its TCRdb copy is limited to in-frame clones, with some not included. This sample has 490,000 or so clones, with around 85% found just once. This chain links TRBV2 with TRBJ1-1; D gene unclear. The source of this sequence is a woman aged 55-69 years who had recovered from COVID-19. The sequencing input was PBMCs or T cells enriched from blood (not recorded which). The CDR3 loop is CASKELGMNTEAFF. The DNA of the CDR3 is TGTGCCAGCAAAGAACTCGGGATGAACACTGAAGCTTTCTTT.